Included here is one T cell receptor (beta chain) sequence, with context. Its matching antigen is unknown. The sample belongs to a study of shared clonotypes between healthy human individuals. The CDR3 is 14 amino acids. Looked up from germline, CDR1 is LGHNA and CDR2 is YNFKEQ. Trimming removed 0 bases at V and 4 bases at J, with 9 bases between. Sequencing was performed with immunoSEQ multiplex PCR; in TCRdb, only in-frame clones are kept and a portion is missing. The data show fewer than 1.4 million clones, 78% seen once. Regarding the study as a whole: Only blood samples were collected, and tissue repertoires likely differ. Incompleteness in sorted-subset sequencing, despite large depth, was shown by rarefaction.

This sequence was found in a man younger than 30 in good health. Some clones in this sample may be carry-over from other donors' samples. The rearrangement uses TRBV4-2 and TRBJ1-2; TRBD1 is a possible D gene (6 bases). The source material was memory CD4+ T cells from PBMCs. As for subset: CD45RA-negative fraction. CDR3 coding DNA: TGTGCCAGCAGCCAAGATCAGGGGACCTATGGCTACACCTTC. Translation: CASSQDQGTYGYTF.